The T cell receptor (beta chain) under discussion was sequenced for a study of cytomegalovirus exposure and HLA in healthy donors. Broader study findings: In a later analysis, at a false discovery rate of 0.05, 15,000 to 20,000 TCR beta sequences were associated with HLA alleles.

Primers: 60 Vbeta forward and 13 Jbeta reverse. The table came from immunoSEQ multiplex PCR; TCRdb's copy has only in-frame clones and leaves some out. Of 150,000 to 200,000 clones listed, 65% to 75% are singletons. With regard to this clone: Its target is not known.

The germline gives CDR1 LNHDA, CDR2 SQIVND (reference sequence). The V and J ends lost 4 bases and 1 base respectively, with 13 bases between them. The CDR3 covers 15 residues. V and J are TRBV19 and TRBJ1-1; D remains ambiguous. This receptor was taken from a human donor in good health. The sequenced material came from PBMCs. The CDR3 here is CASSTPGRPNTEAFF. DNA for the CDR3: TGTGCCAGTAGTACCCCCGGGAGGCCGAACACTGAAGCTTTCTTT.